These 8 T cell receptor beta chains came from one sample sequenced in a study of T cell responses to AZD1222 COVID-19 vaccine. The assay was immunoSEQ multiplex PCR, and TCRdb's table has in-frame clones only and misses some. This sample has fewer than 85,000 clones, with about 87% found just once. This specimen consisted of peripheral blood, obtained on day 0 of AZD1222 vaccination. The origin of the receptors is an adult in good health.

The DNA for the CDR3 is TGTGCCAGCAGTTACGAAGCGGCTAGCACAGATACGCAGTATTTT. Translating it yields CASSYEAASTDTQYF. This chain links TRBV6-5 with TRBJ2-3, with D maybe TRBD2 (5 bases). CDR3 size: 15 residues. CDR1 is MNHEY, CDR2 SVGAGI, per germline. V lost 2 bases and J lost 0, with 9 bases in between.

Comments on this clone: The same CDR3 arises from other DNA sequences in this sample as well. The chain is built from TRBV7-2 and TRBJ2-7; D unclear. V lost 5 bases and J lost 3, with 11 bases in between. Germline V gives CDR1 SGHTA, CDR2 FQGNSA. This CDR3 region has 13 residues. CDR3 loop: CASSPDGFYEQYF. CDR3 in DNA: TGTGCCAGCAGCCCGGACGGATTCTACGAGCAGTACTTC.

V usage is TRBV3-1 (or the pseudogene TRBV3-2) and J usage is TRBJ2-1; D is unresolved. V lost 5 bases, J lost 3 bases, and 20 bases lay in between. Per germline, CDR1 LGHDT and CDR2 YNNKEL (reference sequence). The CDR3 totals 17 residues. This chain's CDR3 is CASSSFAQNIDYNEQFF. The CDR3 DNA follows: TGTGCCAGCAGCTCCTTCGCGCAGAATATCGACTACAATGAGCAGTTCTTC.

The chain employs TRBV30 and TRBJ2-1; the D is unclear. The germline V and J ends were trimmed by 3 bases and 5 bases, with 11 bases remaining between them. Germline-derived CDR1 and CDR2 are GTSNPN and SVGIG (reference sequence). This CDR3 is 13 amino acids long. CDR3: CAWRGSPNNEQFF. The CDR3 nucleotides are TGTGCCTGGAGGGGCAGCCCGAACAATGAGCAGTTCTTC.

The V gene is TRBV9, the J gene TRBJ2-3, with D possibly being TRBD2 (6 bases). The CDR3 extends over 13 amino acids. V lost 3 bases, J lost 14 bases, and 19 bases lay in between. CDR1 and CDR2 from the germline V gene are SGDLS and YYNGEE. The CDR3 here is CASSASLTSSLYF. CDR3 DNA: TGTGCCAGCAGCGCCTCCCTGACTAGTTCGTTGTATTTT.

The rearrangement links TRBV5-1 to TRBJ2-1; no clear D gene. The CDR3 contains 15 residues. The germline CDR1 and CDR2 sequences are SGHRS and YFSETQ. The V gene lost 3 bases and the J gene lost 1 base, with 11 bases spanning the gap. In nucleotides, the CDR3 is TGCGCCAGCAGCTCGTCCAGCAGGTCCTACAATGAGCAGTTCTTC. It yields the protein CASSSSSRSYNEQFF.

The genes are TRBV10-3 and TRBJ2-2; 9 bases agree with TRBD1. In germline, CDR1 is ENHRY, CDR2 SYGVKD. V dropped 3 bases and J dropped 7; count of bases not matched to a gene: 9. The CDR3 is 16 amino acids. Here the CDR3 reads CAISDPTGGKGGELFF. The CDR3, as DNA: TGTGCCATCAGTGACCCTACAGGGGGCAAGGGCGGGGAGCTGTTTTTT.

The chain uses TRBV7-9 and TRBJ2-3; the D gene could be TRBD1 or TRBD2 (6 bases each). The CDR3 runs to 13 residues. V was trimmed by 5 bases and J by 4 bases, leaving 10 bases between them. The V gene's germline CDR1 is SEHNR and CDR2 FQNEAQ (reference sequence). The CDR3 bases are TGTGCCAGCAGCATTAGGGGGGCAGATACGCAGTATTTT. Its translation: CASSIRGADTQYF.